This record concerns one T cell receptor beta chain sequence. Random hexamers served to reverse transcribe roughly 0.45 to 1 ug RNA. TCRdb reanalysed the immunoSEQ multiplex PCR reads using MiXCR and keeps one entry per CDR3 protein. The table has fewer than 200,000 distinct CDR3 sequences, about 95% seen once. Sequencing of TCR beta was undertaken in CD8+ and CD4+ T cells derived from blood. Germline CDR1 reads MNHEY; CDR2 reads SMNVEV (reference sequence). This CDR3 spans 15 amino acids. The V segment lost 10 bases and the J segment 6 bases; nucleotides outside the gene matches: 14. The sample comes from a study of CD8 T cells in Susac syndrome.

The sequence was collected from a human donor in good health. Sequenced input: CD4+ T cells from PBMCs. This rearrangement joins TRBV27 to TRBJ2-1; 8 bases are shared with TRBD1. CDR3 protein: CATRTGTGFINEQFF. CDR3 bases: TGTGCCACCCGAACCGGGACAGGATTTATCAATGAGCAGTTCTTC.